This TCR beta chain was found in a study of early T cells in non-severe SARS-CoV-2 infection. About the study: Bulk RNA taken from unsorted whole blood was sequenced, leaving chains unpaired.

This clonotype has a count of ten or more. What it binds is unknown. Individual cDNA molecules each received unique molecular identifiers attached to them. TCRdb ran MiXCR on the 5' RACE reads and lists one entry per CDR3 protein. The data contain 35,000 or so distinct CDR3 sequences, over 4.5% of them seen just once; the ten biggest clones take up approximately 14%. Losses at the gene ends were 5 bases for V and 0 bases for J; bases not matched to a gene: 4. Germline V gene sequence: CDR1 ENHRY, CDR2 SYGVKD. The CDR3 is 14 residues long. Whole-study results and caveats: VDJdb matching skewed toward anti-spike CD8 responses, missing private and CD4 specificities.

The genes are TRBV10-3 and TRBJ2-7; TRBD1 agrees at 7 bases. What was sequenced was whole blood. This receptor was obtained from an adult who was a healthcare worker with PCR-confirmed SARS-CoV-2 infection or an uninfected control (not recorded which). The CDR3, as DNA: TGTGCCATCAGTCCGGGACAGCTCTCCTACGAGCAGTACTTC. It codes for CAISPGQLSYEQYF.